These 11 T cell receptor beta chains share one sample of origin, sequenced in a study of a mutant IDH1 vaccine in newly diagnosed glioma. Data came from immunoSEQ multiplex PCR; TCRdb stores just in-frame clones and leaves some out. Of 75,000 to 80,000 clones listed, around 85% are singletons. Described time point: week 23, last vaccination. A single vaccine dose contained 300 ug of mutant IDH1 20-mer peptide, and topical imiquimod was used with it. The antigens for these receptors are not known. Sequenced here: PBMCs, sampled from a glioma patient whose treatment included an IDH1 peptide vaccine. The receptors shown here come from a woman between 45 and 65 years old with glioma.

The J gene is TRBJ2-3, the V gene TRBV15, with 9 bases lining up with TRBD2. V dropped 0 bases and J dropped 3; count of bases not matched to a gene: 7. CDR1 LNHNV and CDR2 YYDKDF come from the germline V gene (reference sequence). The CDR3 has 17 residues. The CDR3 here is CATSRDFAGGPTDTQYF. CDR3 DNA sequence: TGTGCCACCAGCAGAGATTTCGCGGGAGGGCCAACAGATACGCAGTATTTT.

The chain combines TRBV5-1 with TRBJ2-3, with a possible D match to TRBD2 (5 bases). This CDR3 spans 16 amino acids. The V and J ends lost 4 bases and 4 bases respectively, with 19 bases between them. Germline CDR1 reads SGHRS; CDR2 reads YFSETQ. CDR3 region: CASSARTLASADTQYF. CDR3 bases: TGCGCCAGCAGCGCCAGAACTCTAGCATCGGCAGATACGCAGTATTTT.

The rearrangement links TRBV6-1 to TRBJ2-5, with D unresolved. Per the germline V gene, CDR1 is MNHNS and CDR2 is SASEGT. V shed 5 bases and J shed 2 bases, with 12 bases lying between them. The CDR3 contains 14 residues. CDR3 region: CASSRSPLQETQYF. CDR3 in DNA: TGTGCCAGCAGTCGCTCACCATTACAAGAGACCCAGTACTTC.

This clone was seen more than once but under ten times. The J gene is TRBJ1-5, the V gene TRBV2, with D hard to call. V lost 3 bases to trimming and J lost 1 base, with 10 bases between them. Per germline, CDR1 SNHLY and CDR2 FYNNEI. This CDR3 region has 15 residues. This chain's CDR3 is CASSEWGISNQPQHF. The CDR3 coding sequence is TGTGCCAGCAGTGAGTGGGGTATCAGCAATCAGCCCCAGCATTTT.

The J gene is TRBJ2-4, the V gene TRBV5-4, with 10 positions matching TRBD2. The germline V gene has CDR1 SGHNT and CDR2 YYREEE (reference sequence). This CDR3 has 16 amino acids. J lost 0 bases, V lost 4 bases, and 4 bases had no gene match. The CDR3 region is CASSPEREGAKNIQYF. The CDR3, as DNA: TGTGCCAGCAGCCCAGAGCGGGAGGGAGCCAAAAACATTCAGTACTTC.

The chain uses TRBV6-1 and TRBJ2-7; the D gene is possibly TRBD1 (7 bases). Trimming pared 0 bases from V and 6 bases from J, leaving 12 bases between. This CDR3 spans 14 amino acids. CDR1 is MNHNS and CDR2 is SASEGT in the germline V gene. For the CDR3, the DNA is TGTGCCAGCAGTGAAGCGACAGGGAGGAGCGAGCAGTACTTC. Its translation: CASSEATGRSEQYF.

The chain has TRBV5-1 and TRBJ2-2, with unresolved D. From germline, CDR1 is SGHRS and CDR2 YFSETQ. The V end lost 4 bases, the J end lost 4 bases, and 14 bases lay between the germline ends. The CDR3 extends over 15 amino acids. This CDR3 reads CASSTTAPRTGELFF. DNA for the CDR3: TGCGCCAGCAGCACCACGGCCCCACGCACCGGGGAGCTGTTTTTT.

This chain uses TRBV30 with TRBJ2-1; 12 nucleotides line up with TRBD2. The CDR3 totals 17 residues. Germline V lookup: CDR1 GTSNPN, CDR2 SVGIG (reference sequence). The V segment lost 2 bases and the J segment 2 bases; nucleotides outside the gene matches: 7. DNA of the CDR3: TGTGCCTGGAGTACCCACCGGACTAGCGGGACCTACAATGAGCAGTTCTTC. Translating gives CAWSTHRTSGTYNEQFF.

This rearrangement joins TRBV2 to TRBJ2-3; D remains ambiguous. Germline CDR1 SNHLY, CDR2 FYNNEI. V dropped 2 bases and J dropped 1 base, with 7 bases sitting between them. The CDR3 contains 14 residues. CDR3 amino acids: CASSEWIGTDTQYF. Here the CDR3 DNA reads TGTGCCAGCAGTGAATGGATCGGCACAGATACGCAGTATTTT.

J is TRBJ2-7 and V is TRBV7-2; D possibly uses TRBD1 or TRBD2 (6 bases each). Trimming removed 2 bases from V and 2 bases from J, with 10 bases in between. The CDR3 is 14 residues long. CDR1 and CDR2 (germline): SGHTA, FQGNSA. Written as DNA, the CDR3 is TGTGCCAGCAGCTTATCTGGGGGGCCCTACGAGCAGTACTTC. It yields the protein CASSLSGGPYEQYF.

The J gene is TRBJ1-1, the V gene TRBV6-6; D unclear. V gave up 5 bases and J gave up 6 bases, with 10 bases separating them. The CDR3 loop spans 12 amino acids. CDR1 MNHNY and CDR2 SVGAGI come from the germline V gene (reference sequence). CDR3 loop: CASSRRAAEAFF. The CDR3, as DNA: TGTGCCAGCAGTCGCCGGGCAGCTGAAGCTTTCTTT.